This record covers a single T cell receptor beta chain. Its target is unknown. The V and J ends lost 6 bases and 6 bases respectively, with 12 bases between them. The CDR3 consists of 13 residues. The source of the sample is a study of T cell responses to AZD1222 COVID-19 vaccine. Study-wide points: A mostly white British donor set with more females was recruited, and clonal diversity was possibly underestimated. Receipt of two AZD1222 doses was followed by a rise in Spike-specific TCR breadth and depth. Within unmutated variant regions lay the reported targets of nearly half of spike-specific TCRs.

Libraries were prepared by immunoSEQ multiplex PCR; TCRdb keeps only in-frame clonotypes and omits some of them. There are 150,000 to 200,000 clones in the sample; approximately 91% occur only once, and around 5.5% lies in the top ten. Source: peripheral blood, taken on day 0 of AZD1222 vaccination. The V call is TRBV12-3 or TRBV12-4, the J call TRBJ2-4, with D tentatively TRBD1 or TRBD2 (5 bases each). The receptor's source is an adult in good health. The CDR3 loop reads CASSRGQGNIQYF. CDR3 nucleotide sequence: TGTGCCAGCAGCCGCGGGCAGGGAAACATTCAGTACTTC.